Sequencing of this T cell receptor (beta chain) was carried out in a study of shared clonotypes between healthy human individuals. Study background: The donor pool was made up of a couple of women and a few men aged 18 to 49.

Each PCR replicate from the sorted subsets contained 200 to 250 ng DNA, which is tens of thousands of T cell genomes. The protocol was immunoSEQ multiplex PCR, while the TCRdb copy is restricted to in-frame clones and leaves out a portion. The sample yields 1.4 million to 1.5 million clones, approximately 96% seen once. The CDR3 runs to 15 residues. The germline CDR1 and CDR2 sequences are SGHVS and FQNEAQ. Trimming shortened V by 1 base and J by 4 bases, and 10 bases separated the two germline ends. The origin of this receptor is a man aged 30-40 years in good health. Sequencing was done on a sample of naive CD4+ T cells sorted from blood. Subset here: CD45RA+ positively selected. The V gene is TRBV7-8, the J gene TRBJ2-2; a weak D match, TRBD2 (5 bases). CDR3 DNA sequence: TGTGCCAGCAGCTTAGGCGGGCTCGGCACCGGGGAGCTGTTTTTT. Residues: CASSLGGLGTGELFF.